Listed below are T cell receptor beta chains from one sample, sequenced in a study of beta chain features in type 1 diabetes. Assay used: immunoSEQ multiplex PCR; TCRdb lists only in-frame clones, some missing. The sample records around 190,000 clones, approximately 13% being singletons. Sequencing was carried out using central memory CD4+ T cells from blood. Receptors originate from a woman younger than 35 in good health. Each CDR3 is given without its conserved first and last residue.

V gene: TRBV7-7
J gene: TRBJ2-1
CDR3 protein: ASSFTSDPYNEQF

V gene: TRBV19
J gene: TRBJ2-1
CDR3 protein: ASSMPGWDEQF

V gene: TRBV28
J gene: TRBJ2-7
CDR3 protein: ASSSRLYEQY

V gene: TRBV6-6
J gene: TRBJ2-2
CDR3 protein: ASSPVRELF

V gene: TRBV6-5
J gene: TRBJ1-2
CDR3 protein: ASSYSGYGGYT

V gene: TRBV10-3
J gene: TRBJ2-5
CDR3 protein: AISEDRVGETQY

V gene: TRBV10-3
J gene: TRBJ2-1
CDR3 protein: AISGRARGNEQF

V gene: TRBV5-4
J gene: TRBJ2-3
CDR3 protein: ASSLERVADTQY

V gene: TRBV30
J gene: TRBJ1-1
CDR3 protein: AWSRYFEAF

V gene: TRBV4-3
J gene: TRBJ2-1
CDR3 protein: ASGNRLADNEQF

V gene: TRBV2
J gene: TRBJ1-1
CDR3 protein: ASRDRGLGEAF

V gene: TRBV28
J gene: TRBJ2-3
CDR3 protein: ASSRRGGTDTQY

V gene: TRBV15
J gene: TRBJ2-4
CDR3 protein: ATSRDLREGGNIQY

V gene: TRBV18
J gene: TRBJ2-1
CDR3 protein: ASSPGRGQGNEQF

V gene: TRBV7-9
J gene: TRBJ1-2
CDR3 protein: ASSSTGTTNYGYT

V gene: TRBV9
J gene: TRBJ2-5
CDR3 protein: ASSVAGGWQETQY

V gene: TRBV30
J gene: TRBJ2-7
CDR3 protein: AWMVASGRAGGYEQY

V gene: TRBV29-1
J gene: TRBJ2-3
CDR3 protein: SAMRTSGRATDTQY

V gene: TRBV30
J gene: TRBJ2-5
CDR3 protein: AWSAPVAGVQETQY

V gene: TRBV7-2
J gene: TRBJ2-1
CDR3 protein: ASSAPGLAGGGVEQF

V gene: TRBV7-9
J gene: TRBJ1-2
CDR3 protein: ASSFLAGNYGYT

V gene: TRBV30
J gene: TRBJ2-1
CDR3 protein: AWSSRVPYNEQF

V gene: TRBV4-2
J gene: TRBJ1-2
CDR3 protein: ASSQDPLGANYGYT

V gene: TRBV14
J gene: TRBJ2-7
CDR3 protein: ASSQVQAEQY

V gene: TRBV19
J gene: TRBJ2-3
CDR3 protein: ASSMASRDTQY

V gene: TRBV6-1
J gene: TRBJ2-5
CDR3 protein: ASSESGLDRETQY

V gene: TRBV5-1
J gene: TRBJ2-3
CDR3 protein: ASSSGLAGGFDTQY

V gene: TRBV11-2
J gene: TRBJ2-1
CDR3 protein: ASSLGTALFSYNEQF

V gene: TRBV30
J gene: TRBJ2-5
CDR3 protein: AWSRLAVGTQY

V gene: TRBV6-5
J gene: TRBJ1-1
CDR3 protein: ASTRDRVNTEAF

V gene: TRBV7-9
J gene: TRBJ2-1
CDR3 protein: ASSLGSGRAHEQF

V gene: TRBV9
J gene: TRBJ2-3
CDR3 protein: ASSDRGRTDTQY

V gene: TRBV5-6
J gene: TRBJ1-5
CDR3 protein: ASSLGWGQGKLRQPQH

V gene: TRBV5-1
J gene: TRBJ2-7
CDR3 protein: ASSDPGLAGATDYEQY

V gene: TRBV15
J gene: TRBJ2-6
CDR3 protein: ATSREGGMAGANVLT

V gene: TRBV5-1
J gene: TRBJ2-7
CDR3 protein: ASSLGALNRYTYEQY

V gene: TRBV6-1
J gene: TRBJ2-6
CDR3 protein: ASSGGGSSSGANVLT

V gene: TRBV7-9
J gene: TRBJ2-3
CDR3 protein: ASSLIGQGTYTQY